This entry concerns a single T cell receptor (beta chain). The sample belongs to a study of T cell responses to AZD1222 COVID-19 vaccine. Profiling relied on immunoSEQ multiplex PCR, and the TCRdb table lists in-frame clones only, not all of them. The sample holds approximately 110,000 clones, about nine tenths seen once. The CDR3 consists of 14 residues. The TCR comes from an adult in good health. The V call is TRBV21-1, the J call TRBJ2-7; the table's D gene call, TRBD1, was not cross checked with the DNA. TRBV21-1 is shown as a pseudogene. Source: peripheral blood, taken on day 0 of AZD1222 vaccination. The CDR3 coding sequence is TGTGCCAGCAAGGGCAGGGGGCGATGCTACGAGCAGTACTTC. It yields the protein CASKGRGRCYEQYF.